This TCR beta chain was found in a study of blood T cell repertoires in COVID-19. Study overall: COVID-19 samples from acute and convalescent phases originated in the United States, Italy and Spain. PBMCs, B-cell-depleted T cells, or T cells provided the cDNA or gDNA that made up the material.

In the study's own analysis: Estimates of nucleated cell counts were drawn from the amplification of reference gene primers. The protocol was immunoSEQ multiplex PCR, while the TCRdb copy is restricted to in-frame clones and leaves out a portion. D and trimming come from the DNA, and the V and J calls and clone size come from that table. Among more than 100,000 clones listed, about nine tenths were seen once. The V end lost 8 bases, the J end lost 8 bases, and 12 bases lay between the germline ends. Germline CDR1 reads SGHTA; CDR2 reads FQGNSA. This CDR3 has 11 amino acids. The V gene is TRBV7-2, the J gene TRBJ1-2; D remains unclear. This receptor was obtained from a man aged 50-59 years with active COVID-19. Sequenced input: peripheral blood. CDR3 sequence (DNA): TGTGCCAGCCGTCGGGGAAGCGGCTACACCTTC. This sequence encodes CASRRGSGYTF.